This T cell receptor (beta chain) was sequenced during a study of T cells of healthy individuals. TCRdb fed the 5' RACE reads into MiXCR, producing one record per CDR3 protein. Seen here are about 53,000 distinct CDR3 sequences, roughly 15% observed once, and the top ten hold about 16%. The CDR3 covers 15 residues. V was shortened by 1 base and J by 4 bases, with 14 bases between the two germline ends. The germline gives CDR1 SGHTA, CDR2 FQGNSA. This clonotype was seen many times. V and J are TRBV7-2 and TRBJ2-7, with D possibly TRBD2 on 5 matching bases. The clonotype originates from a human donor in good health. The CDR3 spells CASSLGRLGEYEQYF. Written as DNA, the CDR3 is TGTGCCAGCAGCTTAGGGAGGTTGGGAGAATACGAGCAGTACTTC.